The 22 T cell receptor beta chains below were found in one sample sequenced in a study of T cell responses to AZD1222 COVID-19 vaccine. Generated by immunoSEQ multiplex PCR, the TCRdb table keeps only in-frame clones and is missing some. The data show 140,000 to 150,000 clones, roughly 90% seen once. The sample here was peripheral blood, taken on day 0 of AZD1222 vaccination. These receptors were obtained from an adult in good health.

The chain carries TRBV11-2 and TRBJ2-5; D might be TRBD2 (6 bases). Germline V gives CDR1 SGHAT, CDR2 FQNNGV. The CDR3 spans 16 residues. V was clipped by 1 base and J by 3 bases, with 15 bases between them. For the CDR3, the DNA is TGTGCCAGCAGCTTAGGCCCCGGAGGGAAAAAAGAGACCCAGTACTTC. This codes for CASSLGPGGKKETQYF.

The chain is built from TRBV5-6 and TRBJ2-7; D is undetermined. Germline values: CDR1 SGHDT, CDR2 YYEEEE. This CDR3 has 14 residues. V lost 2 bases to trimming and J lost 0 bases, with 9 bases between them. In nucleotides, the CDR3 is TGTGCCAGCAGCTTCAGGAGCTTCTCCTACGAGCAGTACTTC. As protein: CASSFRSFSYEQYF.

The sample holds a few counts of this clone. The chain links TRBV25-1 to TRBJ1-6, with D possibly TRBD1 on 6 matching bases. Germline assignment: CDR1 MGHDK and CDR2 SYGVNS. The CDR3 spans 16 residues. Trimming shortened V by 3 bases and J by 8 bases, and 17 bases separated the two germline ends. The CDR3 DNA reads TGTGCCAGCAGTGACACGAAGGGGCAGGGGCATTCACCCCTCCACTTT. Protein: CASSDTKGQGHSPLHF.

The rearrangement joins TRBV7-2 to TRBJ2-3, with D tentatively TRBD1 (5 bases). This CDR3 comprises 16 residues. Germline V gene lookup returns CDR1 SGHTA and CDR2 FQGNSA. The ends were cut back, 3 bases at V and 2 bases at J, with 15 bases in the middle. CDR3 bases: TGTGCCAGCAGCTTTTCTTCTGGACACCCCACAGATACGCAGTATTTT. It is translated as CASSFSSGHPTDTQYF.

V gene TRBV30 combines with J gene TRBJ1-2; 8 bases are shared with TRBD1. Germline V gene lookup returns CDR1 GTSNPN and CDR2 SVGIG (reference sequence). The V and J ends lost 5 bases and 5 bases, in that order; junction bases with no gene match: 13. The CDR3 is made up of 15 amino acids. Here the CDR3 DNA reads TGTGCCTGGGGGGCCGGGGACAGGACATTATATGGCTACACCTTC. Translating gives CAWGAGDRTLYGYTF.

This chain connects TRBV30 to TRBJ1-2; D perhaps matches TRBD1 (6 bases). Per the germline V gene, CDR1 is GTSNPN and CDR2 is SVGIG (reference sequence). The V and J ends lost 7 bases and 2 bases respectively, with 14 bases between them. This CDR3 is 13 amino acids long. The DNA of the CDR3 is TGTGCCTCTGCTAGGCAGGGGAACTATGGCTACACCTTC. This encodes CASARQGNYGYTF.

This CDR3 is CASSRDRVNTEAFF. For the CDR3, the DNA is TGTGCCAGCAGCAGAGACAGGGTGAACACTGAAGCTTTCTTT. This chain links TRBV5-4 with TRBJ1-1; 7 nucleotides agree with TRBD1. From germline, CDR1 is SGHNT and CDR2 YYREEE (reference sequence). This CDR3 spans 14 amino acids. With 4 bases clipped from V and 0 bases from J, the junction kept 3 bases outside the gene matches.

J is TRBJ2-7 and V is TRBV5-4; D perhaps matches TRBD1 (5 bases). Trimming removed 5 bases from V and 6 bases from J, with 9 bases in between. This CDR3 region has 11 residues. Looked up from germline, CDR1 is SGHNT and CDR2 is YYREEE (reference sequence). Here the CDR3 reads CASSSQGEQYF. The DNA of the CDR3 is TGTGCCAGCAGTTCCCAGGGCGAGCAGTACTTC.

The genes are TRBV7-9 and TRBJ1-1; D possibly corresponds to TRBD1 (5 bases). The CDR3 length is 15 residues. The V gene's germline CDR1 is SEHNR and CDR2 FQNEAQ (reference sequence). V gave up 1 base and J gave up 1 base, with 10 bases separating them. The CDR3 DNA reads as TGTGCCAGCAGCTTAGTTCAGGGCCCGAACACTGAAGCTTTCTTT. The encoded protein is CASSLVQGPNTEAFF.

The J gene is TRBJ1-4, the V gene TRBV15, with unresolved D. The CDR3 has 15 amino acids. The germline gives CDR1 LNHNV, CDR2 YYDKDF (reference sequence). Trimming left V 0 bases short and J 3 bases short, with 8 bases between. CDR3: CATSRDPGANEKLFF. The CDR3 DNA reads TGTGCCACCAGCAGAGATCCCGGGGCTAATGAAAAACTGTTTTTT.

The CDR3 spells CASSEFRDYEQYF. In DNA form, the CDR3 reads TGCGCCAGCAGTGAGTTCCGTGACTACGAGCAGTACTTC. This sequence joins TRBV10-2 and TRBJ2-7; D gene unclear. Trimming removed 1 base from V and 3 bases from J, with 7 bases in between. CDR3 size: 13 residues. Looked up from germline, CDR1 is WSHSY and CDR2 is SAAADI.

J is TRBJ1-2 and V is TRBV10-3; no firm D call. V lost 4 bases and J 5 bases, leaving 14 bases between the germline ends. This CDR3 is built from 14 residues. The germline gives CDR1 ENHRY, CDR2 SYGVKD. The CDR3 DNA is TGTGCCATCAGTGTCCAGGTGTTCGAGTATGGCTACACCTTC. This encodes CAISVQVFEYGYTF.

The chain couples TRBV28 to TRBJ1-1; the D is unclear. Trimming took off 8 bases at V and 8 bases at J, with 15 bases between the two ends. CDR3 length: 12 residues. From germline, CDR1 is MDHEN and CDR2 SYDVKM. This CDR3 is CASGNGPREAFF. The CDR3 region has the DNA TGTGCCAGCGGAAACGGACCCCGGGAAGCTTTCTTT.

This chain connects TRBV3-1 (or the pseudogene TRBV3-2) to TRBJ2-5; TRBD2 agrees at 8 bases. The germline gives CDR1 LGHDT, CDR2 YNNKEL (reference sequence). The CDR3 extends over 16 amino acids. Trimming took 0 bases from V and 3 from J; bases not matched to a gene: 6. CDR3 bases: TGTGCCAGCAGCCAAGAACTCTACGGGAGGGAAGAGACCCAGTACTTC. It is translated as CASSQELYGREETQYF.

The chain joins TRBV28 to TRBJ2-7; weak D call: TRBD2 (6 bases). Trimming pared 2 bases from V and 3 bases from J, leaving 11 bases between. Germline loops: CDR1 MDHEN, CDR2 SYDVKM. The CDR3 length is 14 residues. CDR3 sequence reads: CASSLGDSGYEQYF. In DNA form, the CDR3 reads TGTGCCAGCAGTTTAGGGGACTCAGGCTACGAGCAGTACTTC.

This chain uses TRBV2 with TRBJ2-3; 8 bases map to TRBD1. The germline V gene encodes CDR1 SNHLY and CDR2 FYNNEI. Trimming cost V 6 bases and J 4 bases; bases outside gene matches: 6. The CDR3 is 14 residues long. The CDR3 reads CASRVQGVPDTQYF. The CDR3 DNA reads as TGTGCCAGCAGGGTACAGGGGGTTCCAGATACGCAGTATTTT. The full variable domain, with the rest looked up from reference TRBV2 and TRBJ2-3, is EPEVTQTPSHQVTQMGQEVILRCVPISNHLYFYWYRQILGQKVEFLVSFYNNEISEKSEIFDDQFSVERPDGSNFTLKIRSTKLEDSAMYFCASRVQGVPDTQYFGPGTRLTVL.

The DNA for the CDR3 is TGTGCTAGTGGTTTGGTACGAGTAGGGGGGCTTGGCCATGAAGCTTTCTTT. Amino acids: CASGLVRVGGLGHEAFF. V usage is TRBV12-5 and J usage is TRBJ1-1; tentatively, D is TRBD1 (6 bases). CDR1 is LGHNT and CDR2 is FRNRAP in the germline V gene. V lost 0 bases, J lost 7 bases, and 21 bases lay in between. The CDR3 is 17 residues long.

The gene calls are TRBV10-3 and TRBJ1-1; D gene unclear. The CDR3 is 12 amino acids. V lost 4 bases, J lost 11 bases, and 14 bases lay in between. The germline CDR1 and CDR2 sequences are ENHRY and SYGVKD. The CDR3 DNA follows: TGTGCCATCAGTGTAGGCCGGGTCGGGGCTTTCTTT. This translates into CAISVGRVGAFF.

The V call is TRBV24-1, the J call TRBJ2-3; a weak D match, TRBD2 (6 bases). Germline values: CDR1 KGHDR, CDR2 SFDVKD. The CDR3 loop spans 18 amino acids. The V gene lost 12 bases and the J gene lost 0 bases, with 27 bases spanning the gap. CDR3 protein: CAVGRGLFRYSSTDTQYF. CDR3 nucleotide sequence: TGTGCCGTCGGACGGGGGTTGTTTCGCTATTCTAGCACAGATACGCAGTATTTT.

The chain recombines TRBV19 with TRBJ2-2; D is uncertain. The CDR3 is made up of 14 amino acids. Trimming pared 1 base from V and 3 bases from J, leaving 6 bases between. In germline, CDR1 is LNHDA, CDR2 SQIVND (reference sequence). The chain's CDR3 is CASSIGPDTGELFF. Written as DNA, the CDR3 is TGTGCCAGTAGTATAGGACCGGACACCGGGGAGCTGTTTTTT.

The chain joins TRBV19 to TRBJ2-1; 7 nucleotides line up with TRBD2. The junction had 11 bases not matched to a gene; V was cut back by 7 bases and J by 5 bases. From germline, CDR1 is LNHDA and CDR2 SQIVND (reference sequence). This CDR3 has 15 residues. Here the CDR3 DNA reads TGTGCCAGTAAAGTTGGTTTACTAGCGAACAATGAGCAGTTCTTC. It specifies CASKVGLLANNEQFF.

The V and J genes are TRBV5-4 and TRBJ1-1; possible D gene TRBD1, 5 bases. Per germline, CDR1 SGHNT and CDR2 YYREEE (reference sequence). Trimming took 3 bases from V and 4 from J, leaving 22 bases between them. This CDR3 is built from 17 residues. This CDR3 reads CASSSGGFGQGSTEAFF. CDR3 nucleotides: TGTGCCAGCAGCTCGGGGGGGTTCGGGCAAGGGTCCACTGAAGCTTTCTTT.